This T cell receptor (beta chain) was documented in a study of T cell responses to AZD1222 COVID-19 vaccine. Across the study: Pooling of second doses given at about 4 or about 12 weeks was done.

Findings and limits, study-wide: White British ancestry dominated among donors, who included more females, and clonal diversity was possibly underestimated. Among spike-specific TCRs, nearly half reportedly target unmutated variant regions.

Looked up from germline, CDR1 is MNHEY and CDR2 is SVGEGT. The germline V and J ends were trimmed by 0 bases and 2 bases, with 12 bases remaining between them. The CDR3 is made up of 16 amino acids. Using immunoSEQ multiplex PCR, the repertoire was profiled, and TCRdb retains in-frame clones only, with some absent. This sample has about 160,000 clones, with 85% to 90% found just once. A remark on this clone: Its antigen is unidentified.

The chain employs TRBV6-2 or TRBV6-3 and TRBJ2-3; D might be TRBD2 (5 bases). This clonotype was sampled from an adult in good health. Sequenced material: peripheral blood, taken on day 0 of AZD1222 vaccination. Here the CDR3 DNA reads TGTGCCAGCAGTTACTCGGTGACTACACCCACAGATACGCAGTATTTT. Translating gives CASSYSVTTPTDTQYF.